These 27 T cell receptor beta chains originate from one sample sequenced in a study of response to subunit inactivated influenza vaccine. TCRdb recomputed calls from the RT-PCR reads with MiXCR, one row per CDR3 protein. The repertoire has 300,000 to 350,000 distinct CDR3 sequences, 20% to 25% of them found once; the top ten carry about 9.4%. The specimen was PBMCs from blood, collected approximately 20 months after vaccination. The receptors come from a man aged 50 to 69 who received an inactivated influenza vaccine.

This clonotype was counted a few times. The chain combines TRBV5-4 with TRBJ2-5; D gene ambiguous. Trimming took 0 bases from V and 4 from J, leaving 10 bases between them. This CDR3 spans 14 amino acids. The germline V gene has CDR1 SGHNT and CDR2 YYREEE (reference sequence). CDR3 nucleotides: TGTGCCAGCAGCTTGGTTCCGGGTGCAGAGACCCAGTACTTC. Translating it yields CASSLVPGAETQYF.

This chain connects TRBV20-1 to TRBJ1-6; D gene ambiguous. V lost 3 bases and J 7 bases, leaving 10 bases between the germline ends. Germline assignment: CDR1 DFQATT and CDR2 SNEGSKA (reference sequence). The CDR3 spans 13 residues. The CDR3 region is CSASTSLNSPLHF. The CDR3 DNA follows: TGCAGTGCTAGTACCAGCCTCAATTCACCCCTCCACTTT.

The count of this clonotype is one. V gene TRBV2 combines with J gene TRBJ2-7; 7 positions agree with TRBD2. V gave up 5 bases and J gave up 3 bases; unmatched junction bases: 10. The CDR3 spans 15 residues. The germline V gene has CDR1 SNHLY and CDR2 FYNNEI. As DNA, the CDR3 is TGTGCCAGCAGTCCACTCGGGGGGAGACTCTACGAGCAGTACTTC. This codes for CASSPLGGRLYEQYF.

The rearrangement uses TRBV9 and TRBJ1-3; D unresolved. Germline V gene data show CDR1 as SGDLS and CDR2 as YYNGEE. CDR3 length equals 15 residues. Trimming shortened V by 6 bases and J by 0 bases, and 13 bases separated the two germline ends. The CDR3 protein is CASNARGYSGNTIYF. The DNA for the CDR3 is TGTGCCAGCAACGCCAGAGGGTACTCTGGAAACACCATATATTTT.

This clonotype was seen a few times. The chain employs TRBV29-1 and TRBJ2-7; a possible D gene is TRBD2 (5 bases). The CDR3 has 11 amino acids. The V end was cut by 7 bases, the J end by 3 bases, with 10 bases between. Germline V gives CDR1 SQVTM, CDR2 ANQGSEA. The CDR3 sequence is CSGTRGYEQYF. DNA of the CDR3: TGCAGCGGAACCCGGGGCTACGAGCAGTACTTC.

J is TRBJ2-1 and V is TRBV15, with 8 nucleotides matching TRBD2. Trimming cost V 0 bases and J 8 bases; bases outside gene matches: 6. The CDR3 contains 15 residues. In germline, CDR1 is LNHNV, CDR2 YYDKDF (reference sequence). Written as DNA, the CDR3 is TGTGCCACCAGCAGAGATCCAAGCGGGAGCGATGAGCAGTTCTTC. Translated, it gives CATSRDPSGSDEQFF.

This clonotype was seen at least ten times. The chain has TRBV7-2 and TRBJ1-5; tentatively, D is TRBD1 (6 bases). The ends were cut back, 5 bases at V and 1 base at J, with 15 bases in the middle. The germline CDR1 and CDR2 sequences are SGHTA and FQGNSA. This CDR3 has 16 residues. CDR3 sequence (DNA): TGTGCCAGCAGCCGGGAAGGGGGTGGAAGCAATCAGCCCCAGCATTTT. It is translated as CASSREGGGSNQPQHF.

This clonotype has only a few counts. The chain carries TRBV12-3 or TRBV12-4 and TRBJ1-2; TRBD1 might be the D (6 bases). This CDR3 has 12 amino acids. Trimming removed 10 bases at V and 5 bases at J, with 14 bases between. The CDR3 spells CATQGLGYGYTF. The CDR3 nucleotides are TGTGCCACCCAGGGGTTGGGGTATGGCTACACCTTC.

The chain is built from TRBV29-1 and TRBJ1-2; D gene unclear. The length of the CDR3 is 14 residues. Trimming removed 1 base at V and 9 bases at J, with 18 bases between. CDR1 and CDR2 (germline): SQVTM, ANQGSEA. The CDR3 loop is CSVEVGPQAIRYTF. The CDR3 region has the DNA TGCAGCGTTGAAGTGGGCCCTCAGGCAATACGCTACACCTTC.

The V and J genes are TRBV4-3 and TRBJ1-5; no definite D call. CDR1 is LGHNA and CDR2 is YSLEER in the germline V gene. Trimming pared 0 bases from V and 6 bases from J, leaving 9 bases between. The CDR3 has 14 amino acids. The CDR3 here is CASSQEEGAQPQHF. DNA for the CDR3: TGCGCCAGCAGCCAAGAGGAAGGTGCTCAGCCCCAGCATTTT.

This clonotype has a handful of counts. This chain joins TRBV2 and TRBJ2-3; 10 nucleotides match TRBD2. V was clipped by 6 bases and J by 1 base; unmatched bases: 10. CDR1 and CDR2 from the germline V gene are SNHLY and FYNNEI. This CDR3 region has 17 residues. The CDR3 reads CASRTASGGGGTDTQYF. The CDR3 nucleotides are TGTGCCAGCAGGACGGCTAGCGGGGGTGGGGGCACAGATACGCAGTATTTT.

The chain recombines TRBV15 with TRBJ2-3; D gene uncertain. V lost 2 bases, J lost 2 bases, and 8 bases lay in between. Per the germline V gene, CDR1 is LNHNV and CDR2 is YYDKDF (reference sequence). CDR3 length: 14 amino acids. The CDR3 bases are TGTGCCACCAGCAGAACCTCACTCACAGATACGCAGTATTTT. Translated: CATSRTSLTDTQYF.

CDR3 DNA sequence: TGTGCCAGCAGCTTATTACGAGTGGAGTTGTCGGGGACCGGGGAGCTGTTTTTT. Translated: CASSLLRVELSGTGELFF. The rearrangement uses TRBV7-6 and TRBJ2-2, with D possibly matching TRBD2 (5 bases). Germline CDR1 is SGHVS and CDR2 is FNYEAQ. The CDR3 contains 18 residues. V shed 2 bases and J shed 5 bases, with 21 bases lying between them.

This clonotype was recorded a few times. The CDR3 sequence: CASSESGVYNSPLHF. In DNA form, the CDR3 reads TGTGCCAGCAGTGAATCCGGGGTCTATAATTCACCCCTCCACTTT. The gene calls are TRBV6-1 and TRBJ1-6; D gene unclear. The V and J ends lost 2 bases and 3 bases respectively, with 8 bases between them. CDR3 length: 15 residues. Germline V gives CDR1 MNHNS, CDR2 SASEGT.

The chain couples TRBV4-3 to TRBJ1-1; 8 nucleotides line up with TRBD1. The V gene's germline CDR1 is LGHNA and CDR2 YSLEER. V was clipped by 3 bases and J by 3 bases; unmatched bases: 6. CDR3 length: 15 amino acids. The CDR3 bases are TGCGCCAGCAGCCAGGGAAAGACAGGGGACACTGAAGCTTTCTTT. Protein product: CASSQGKTGDTEAFF.

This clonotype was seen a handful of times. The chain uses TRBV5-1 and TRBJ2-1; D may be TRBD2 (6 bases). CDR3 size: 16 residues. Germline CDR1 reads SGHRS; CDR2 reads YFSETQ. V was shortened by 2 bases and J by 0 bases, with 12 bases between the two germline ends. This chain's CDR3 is CASSLTGDSSYNEQFF. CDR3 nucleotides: TGCGCCAGCAGCTTAACGGGGGACTCCTCCTACAATGAGCAGTTCTTC.

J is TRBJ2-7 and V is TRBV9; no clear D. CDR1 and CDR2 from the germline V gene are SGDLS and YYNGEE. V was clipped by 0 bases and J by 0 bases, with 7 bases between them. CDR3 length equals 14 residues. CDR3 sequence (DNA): TGTGCCAGCAGCGTAGGGGCTAGCTCCTACGAGCAGTACTTC. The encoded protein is CASSVGASSYEQYF.

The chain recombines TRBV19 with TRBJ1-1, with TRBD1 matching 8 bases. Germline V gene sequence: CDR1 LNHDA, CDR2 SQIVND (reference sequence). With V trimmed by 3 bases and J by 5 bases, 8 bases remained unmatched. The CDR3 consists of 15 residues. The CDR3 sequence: CASSISRGQATEAFF. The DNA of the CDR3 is TGTGCCAGTAGTATCTCGCGGGGACAGGCAACTGAAGCTTTCTTT.

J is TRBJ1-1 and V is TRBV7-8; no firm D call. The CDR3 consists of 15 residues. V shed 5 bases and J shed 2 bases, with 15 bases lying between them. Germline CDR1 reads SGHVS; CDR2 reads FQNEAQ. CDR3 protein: CASSRGWQSNTEAFF. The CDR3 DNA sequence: TGTGCCAGCAGCAGAGGGTGGCAGAGTAACACTGAAGCTTTCTTT.

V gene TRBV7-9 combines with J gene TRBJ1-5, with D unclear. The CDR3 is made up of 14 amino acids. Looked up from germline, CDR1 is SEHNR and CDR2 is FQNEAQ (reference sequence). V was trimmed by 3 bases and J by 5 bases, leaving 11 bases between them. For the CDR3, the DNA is TGTGCCAGCAGCTTCTTAGGGAAGGATCAGCCCCAGCATTTT. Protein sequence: CASSFLGKDQPQHF.

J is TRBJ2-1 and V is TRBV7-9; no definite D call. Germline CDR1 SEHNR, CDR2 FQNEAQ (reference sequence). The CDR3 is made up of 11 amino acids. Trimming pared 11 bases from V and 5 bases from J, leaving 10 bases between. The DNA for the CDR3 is TGTGCCGGGTGGCAGCACAATGAGCAGTTCTTC. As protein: CAGWQHNEQFF.

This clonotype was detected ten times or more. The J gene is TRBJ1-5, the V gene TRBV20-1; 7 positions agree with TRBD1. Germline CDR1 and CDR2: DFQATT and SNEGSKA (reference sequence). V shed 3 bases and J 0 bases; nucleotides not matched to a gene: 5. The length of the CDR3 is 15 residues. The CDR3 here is CSASPGGHSNQPQHF. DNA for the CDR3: TGCAGTGCTAGCCCAGGGGGACATAGCAATCAGCCCCAGCATTTT.

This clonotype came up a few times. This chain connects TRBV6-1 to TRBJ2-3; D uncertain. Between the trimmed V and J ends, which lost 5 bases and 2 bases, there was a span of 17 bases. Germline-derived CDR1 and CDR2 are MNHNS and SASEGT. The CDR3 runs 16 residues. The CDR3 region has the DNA TGTGCCAGCAGTCCCATTACAATACAGCCCACAGATACGCAGTATTTT. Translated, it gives CASSPITIQPTDTQYF.

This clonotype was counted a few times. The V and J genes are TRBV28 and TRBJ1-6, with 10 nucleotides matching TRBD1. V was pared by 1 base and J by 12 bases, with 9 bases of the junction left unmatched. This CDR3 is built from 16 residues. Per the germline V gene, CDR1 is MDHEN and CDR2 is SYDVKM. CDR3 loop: CASSLFAADRGQPLHF. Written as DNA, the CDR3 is TGTGCCAGCAGTTTATTCGCCGCCGACAGGGGGCAACCCCTCCACTTT. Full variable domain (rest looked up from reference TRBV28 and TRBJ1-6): DVKVTQSSRYLVKRTGEKVFLECVQDMDHENMFWYRQDPGLGLRLIYFSYDVKMKEKGDIPEGYSVSREKKERFSLILESASTNQTSMYLCASSLFAADRGQPLHFGNGTRLTVT.

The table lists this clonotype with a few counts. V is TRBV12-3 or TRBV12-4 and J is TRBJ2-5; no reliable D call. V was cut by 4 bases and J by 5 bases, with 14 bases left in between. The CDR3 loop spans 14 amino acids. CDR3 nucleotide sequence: TGTGCCAGCAGTTCCGGCCAAACCCTTGAGACCCAGTACTTC. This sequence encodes CASSSGQTLETQYF.

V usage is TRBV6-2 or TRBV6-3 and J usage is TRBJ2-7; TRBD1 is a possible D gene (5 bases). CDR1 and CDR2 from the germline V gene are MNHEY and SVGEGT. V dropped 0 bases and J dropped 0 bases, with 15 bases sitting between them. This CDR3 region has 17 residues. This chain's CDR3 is CASSYSMRQSGSYEQYF. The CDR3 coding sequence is TGTGCCAGCAGTTACTCAATGCGACAGTCCGGCTCCTACGAGCAGTACTTC.

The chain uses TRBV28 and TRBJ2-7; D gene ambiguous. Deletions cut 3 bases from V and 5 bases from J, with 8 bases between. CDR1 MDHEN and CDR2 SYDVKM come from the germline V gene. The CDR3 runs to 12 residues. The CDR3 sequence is CASSFRRNEQYF. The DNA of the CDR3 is TGTGCCAGCAGTTTCAGGCGGAACGAGCAGTACTTC.